Following are 7 T cell receptor beta chains from one sample sequenced in a study of regulatory T cells in long-lasting Graves disease. To make TCR beta libraries, researchers used iRepertoire HTBI primers and Arm-PCR of CDR3 regions. TCRdb analysed the multiplex PCR reads with MiXCR anew, one entry per CDR3 protein. The sample lists around 500,000 distinct CDR3 sequences; less than 25% were seen once. This sample's time point: persistent/refractory GD, antithyroid drugs over 5 years with positive TRAb. The TCR library was made from RNA that had been extracted from PBMCs in TRIzol. This specimen was peripheral blood mononuclear cells (PBMCs), taken when the disease was refractory, from a patient treated with antithyroid drugs. The receptors derive from a female donor with Graves disease.

This clonotype has a count of ten or more. V and J are TRBV11-3 and TRBJ2-5; 10 nucleotides match TRBD2. The germline CDR1 and CDR2 sequences are SGHNT and YENEEA. The CDR3 totals 15 residues. J was trimmed by 5 bases and V by 4 bases; bases with no gene match: 7. The CDR3, as DNA: TGTGCCAGCAGCTCCACTAGCGGGGCTCCGGAGACCCAGTACTTC. Encoded protein: CASSSTSGAPETQYF.

A few counts support this clonotype. J is TRBJ1-3 and V is TRBV7-2, with D uncertain. Deletions cut 1 base from V and 7 bases from J, with 14 bases between. Germline V gene lookup returns CDR1 SGHTA and CDR2 FQGNSA. The length of the CDR3 is 15 residues. This CDR3 reads CASSLEGGGGNTIYF. The CDR3 coding sequence is TGTGCCAGCAGCTTAGAAGGCGGTGGAGGGAACACCATATATTTT.

The gene calls are TRBV7-9 and TRBJ1-2; 11 positions agree with TRBD1. The V and J ends lost 3 bases and 6 bases, in that order; junction bases with no gene match: 3. The CDR3 spans 14 residues. The germline gives CDR1 SEHNR, CDR2 FQNEAQ (reference sequence). CDR3 DNA: TGTGCCAGCAGCTTCGGACAGGGGGCGAATGGCTACACCTTC. Translated, it gives CASSFGQGANGYTF.

This clonotype was seen a single time. The chain has TRBV5-8 and TRBJ1-6; the D is unclear. Trimming removed 2 bases from V and 10 bases from J, with 19 bases in between. Germline assignment: CDR1 SGHTS and CDR2 YDEGEE. This CDR3 comprises 16 residues. The CDR3 nucleotides read TGTGCCAGCAGCTTAGGATTCCGGGAGACGGGATCACCCCTCCACTTT. This encodes CASSLGFRETGSPLHF.

This clonotype was seen many times. The chain joins TRBV30 to TRBJ2-7, with 7 nucleotides matching TRBD2. The CDR3 length is 13 residues. Trimming took 0 bases from V and 7 from J; bases not matched to a gene: 6. Germline lookup yields CDR1 GTSNPN and CDR2 SVGIG (reference sequence). The CDR3 is CAWSVSGIWEQYF. CDR3 sequence (DNA): TGTGCCTGGAGTGTAAGCGGGATTTGGGAGCAGTACTTC.

Only a few counts were recorded for this clonotype. The V call is TRBV30, the J call TRBJ2-5, with 7 nucleotides matching TRBD2. The CDR3 is made up of 13 amino acids. Germline loops: CDR1 GTSNPN, CDR2 SVGIG (reference sequence). Germline trimming cut 8 bases from V and 4 bases from J; bases unmatched to any gene: 10. The CDR3 DNA reads as TGTGCCCTGGCGCGGGGGTGGGGAGAGACCCAGTACTTC. This sequence encodes CALARGWGETQYF.

This clonotype has a count of ten or more. The rearrangement joins TRBV7-2 to TRBJ2-7; tentatively, D is TRBD1 or TRBD2 (5 bases each). CDR3 size: 14 residues. Trimming took off 4 bases at V and 0 bases at J, with 10 bases between the two ends. Germline V gene lookup returns CDR1 SGHTA and CDR2 FQGNSA. CDR3 in DNA: TGTGCCAGCAGCTCCGGGACGGTCTCCTACGAGCAGTACTTC. It codes for CASSSGTVSYEQYF.